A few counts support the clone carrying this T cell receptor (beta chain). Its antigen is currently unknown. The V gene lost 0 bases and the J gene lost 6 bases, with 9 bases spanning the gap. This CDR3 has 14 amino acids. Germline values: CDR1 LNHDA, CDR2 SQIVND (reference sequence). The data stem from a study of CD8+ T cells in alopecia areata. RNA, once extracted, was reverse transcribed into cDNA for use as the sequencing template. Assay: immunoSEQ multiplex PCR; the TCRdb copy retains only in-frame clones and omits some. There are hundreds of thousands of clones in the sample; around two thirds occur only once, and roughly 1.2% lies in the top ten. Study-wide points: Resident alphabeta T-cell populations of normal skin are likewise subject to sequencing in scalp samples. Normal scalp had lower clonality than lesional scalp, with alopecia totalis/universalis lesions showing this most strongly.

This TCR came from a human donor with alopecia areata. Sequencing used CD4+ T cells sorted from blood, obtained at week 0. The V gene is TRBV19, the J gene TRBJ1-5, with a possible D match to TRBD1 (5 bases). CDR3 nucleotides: TGTGCCAGTAGTATAGACCAGGGTGGTCAGCCCCAGCATTTT. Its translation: CASSIDQGGQPQHF.